The clone carrying this T cell receptor beta chain occurred once. Its antigen is currently unknown. The record originates from a study of T cell responses to AZD1222 COVID-19 vaccine. Sequenced by immunoSEQ multiplex PCR; TCRdb stores in-frame clones only, minus some. This sample carries 120,000 or so clones, 88% of them seen once, and the ten largest clones take less than 4%. Study-wide results and limits: Among AZD1222 vaccinees, only 5 to 7 were seropositive at baseline.

The clonotype comes from an adult who received the AZD1222 COVID-19 vaccine. This sample comprised peripheral blood, obtained 28 days after the second AZD1222 dose.

In DNA, the CDR3 is TGTGCCAGCCTCAAGGGCGGGGGCCGCTACGAGCAGTACTTC. Amino acid sequence: CASLKGGGRYEQYF. This sequence joins TRBV2 and TRBJ2-7, with D tentatively TRBD2 (7 bases). The CDR3 sequence is 14 residues long. Germline V CDR1 and CDR2: SNHLY, FYNNEI. V was pared by 8 bases and J by 3 bases, with 17 bases between.